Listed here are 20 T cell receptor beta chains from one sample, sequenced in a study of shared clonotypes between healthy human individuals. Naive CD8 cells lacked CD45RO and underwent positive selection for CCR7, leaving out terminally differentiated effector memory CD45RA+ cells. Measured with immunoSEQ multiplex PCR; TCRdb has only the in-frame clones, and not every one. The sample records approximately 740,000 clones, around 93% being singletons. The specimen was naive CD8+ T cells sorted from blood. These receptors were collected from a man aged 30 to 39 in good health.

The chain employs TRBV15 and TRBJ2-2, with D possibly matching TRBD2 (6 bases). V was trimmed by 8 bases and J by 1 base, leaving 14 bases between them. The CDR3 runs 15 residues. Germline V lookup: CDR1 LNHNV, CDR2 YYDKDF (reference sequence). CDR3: CATQTMTRNTGELFF. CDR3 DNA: TGTGCCACCCAAACAATGACTAGGAACACCGGGGAGCTGTTTTTT.

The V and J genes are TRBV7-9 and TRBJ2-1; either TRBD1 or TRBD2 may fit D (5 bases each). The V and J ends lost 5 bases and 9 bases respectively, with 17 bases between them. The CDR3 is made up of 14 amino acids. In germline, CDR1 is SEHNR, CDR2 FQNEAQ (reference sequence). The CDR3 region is CASSQGLRGAEQFF. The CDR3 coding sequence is TGTGCCAGCAGCCAAGGACTCCGTGGGGCTGAGCAGTTCTTC.

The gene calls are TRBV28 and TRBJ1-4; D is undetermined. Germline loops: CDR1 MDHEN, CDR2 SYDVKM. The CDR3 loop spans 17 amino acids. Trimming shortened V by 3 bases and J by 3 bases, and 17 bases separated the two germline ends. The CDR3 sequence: CASSFTYGDVANEKLFF. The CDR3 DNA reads TGTGCCAGCAGTTTCACCTATGGGGATGTGGCTAATGAAAAACTGTTTTTT.

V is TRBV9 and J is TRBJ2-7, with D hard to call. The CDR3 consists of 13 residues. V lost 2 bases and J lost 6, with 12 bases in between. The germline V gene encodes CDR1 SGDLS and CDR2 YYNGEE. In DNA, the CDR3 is TGTGCCAGCAGCGTGGGGTCTCGCTCCGAGCAGTACTTC. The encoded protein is CASSVGSRSEQYF.

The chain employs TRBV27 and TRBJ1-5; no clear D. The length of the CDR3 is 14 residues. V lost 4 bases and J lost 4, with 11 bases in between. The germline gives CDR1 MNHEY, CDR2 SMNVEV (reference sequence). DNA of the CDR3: TGTGCCAGCAGTTCATCGACCCCTAATCAGCCCCAGCATTTT. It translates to CASSSSTPNQPQHF.

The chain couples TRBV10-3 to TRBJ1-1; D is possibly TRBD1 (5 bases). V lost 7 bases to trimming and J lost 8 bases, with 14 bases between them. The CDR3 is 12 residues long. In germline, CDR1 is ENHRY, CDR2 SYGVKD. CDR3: CAINQGEQEAFF. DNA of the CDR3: TGTGCCATCAACCAGGGTGAGCAAGAAGCTTTCTTT.

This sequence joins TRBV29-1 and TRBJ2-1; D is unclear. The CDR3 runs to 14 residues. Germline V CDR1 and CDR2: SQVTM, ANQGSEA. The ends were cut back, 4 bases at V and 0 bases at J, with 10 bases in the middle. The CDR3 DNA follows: TGCAGCGTTGCCTCCCCAGACTCCTACAATGAGCAGTTCTTC. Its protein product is CSVASPDSYNEQFF.

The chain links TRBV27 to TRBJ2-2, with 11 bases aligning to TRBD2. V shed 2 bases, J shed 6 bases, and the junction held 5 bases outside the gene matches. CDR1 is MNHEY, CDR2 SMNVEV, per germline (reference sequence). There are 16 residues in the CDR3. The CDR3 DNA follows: TGTGCCAGCAGTTTAGCGCTAGCGGGAGGAGCCGGGGAGCTGTTTTTT. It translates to CASSLALAGGAGELFF.

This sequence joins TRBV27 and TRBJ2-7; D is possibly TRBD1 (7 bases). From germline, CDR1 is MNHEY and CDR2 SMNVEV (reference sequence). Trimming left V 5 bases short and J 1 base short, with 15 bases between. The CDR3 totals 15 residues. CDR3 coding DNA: TGTGCCAGCAGTCCCCGGGGGACAGATTCCTACGAGCAGTACTTC. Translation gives CASSPRGTDSYEQYF.

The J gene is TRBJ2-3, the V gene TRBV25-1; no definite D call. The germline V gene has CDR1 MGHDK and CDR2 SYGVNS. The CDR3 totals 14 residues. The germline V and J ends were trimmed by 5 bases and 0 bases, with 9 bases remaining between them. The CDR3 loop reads CASSWDPSTDTQYF. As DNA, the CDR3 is TGTGCCAGCAGTTGGGATCCTAGCACAGATACGCAGTATTTT.

The CDR3 region is CASSALLAGVDNEQFF. DNA for the CDR3: TGTGCCAGCAGCGCCCTTCTAGCGGGAGTTGACAATGAGCAGTTCTTC. The J gene is TRBJ2-1, the V gene TRBV2; 10 positions agree with TRBD2. With V trimmed by 6 bases and J by 5 bases, 10 bases remained unmatched. The germline V gene encodes CDR1 SNHLY and CDR2 FYNNEI. The CDR3 spans 16 residues.

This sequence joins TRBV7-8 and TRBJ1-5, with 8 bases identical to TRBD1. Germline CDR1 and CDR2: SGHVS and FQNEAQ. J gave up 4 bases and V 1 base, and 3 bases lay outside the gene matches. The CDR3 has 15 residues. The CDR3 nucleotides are TGTGCCAGCAGCTTAGGCAGGGGGCCAAATCAGCCCCAGCATTTT. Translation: CASSLGRGPNQPQHF.

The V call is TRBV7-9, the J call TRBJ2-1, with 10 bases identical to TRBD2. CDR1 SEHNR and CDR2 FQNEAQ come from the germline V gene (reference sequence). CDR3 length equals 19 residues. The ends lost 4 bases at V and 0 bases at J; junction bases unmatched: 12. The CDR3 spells CASSSLRLAGTSSYNEQFF. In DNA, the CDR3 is TGTGCCAGCAGCTCCTTACGACTAGCGGGTACCAGCTCCTACAATGAGCAGTTCTTC.

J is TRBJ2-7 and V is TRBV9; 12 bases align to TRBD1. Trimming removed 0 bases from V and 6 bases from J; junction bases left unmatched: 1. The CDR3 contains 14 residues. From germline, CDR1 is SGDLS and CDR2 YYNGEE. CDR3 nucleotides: TGTGCCAGCAGCGTAGGGGACAGGGGGCGCGAGCAGTACTTC. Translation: CASSVGDRGREQYF.

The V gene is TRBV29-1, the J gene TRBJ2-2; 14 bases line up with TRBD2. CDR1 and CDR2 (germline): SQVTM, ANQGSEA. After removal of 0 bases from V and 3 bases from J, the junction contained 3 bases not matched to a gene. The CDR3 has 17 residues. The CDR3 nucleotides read TGCAGCGTTGAAGATCGGACTAGCGGGAGGTACACCGGGGAGCTGTTTTTT. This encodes CSVEDRTSGRYTGELFF.

For the CDR3, the DNA is TGTGCCAGCAGTTACTCCCTAATGGATTCGGAGACCCAGTACTTC. This sequence encodes CASSYSLMDSETQYF. The chain links TRBV6-6 to TRBJ2-5; no firm D call. Per the germline V gene, CDR1 is MNHNY and CDR2 is SVGAGI (reference sequence). CDR3 length: 15 amino acids. Trimming stripped 0 bases from V and 5 bases from J, with 13 bases between.

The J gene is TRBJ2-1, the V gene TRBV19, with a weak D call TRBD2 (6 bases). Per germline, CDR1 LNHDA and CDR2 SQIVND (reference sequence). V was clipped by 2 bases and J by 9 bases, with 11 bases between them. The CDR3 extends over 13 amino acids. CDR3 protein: CASSIFGGSEQFF. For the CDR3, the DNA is TGTGCCAGTAGTATATTCGGAGGGAGTGAGCAGTTCTTC.

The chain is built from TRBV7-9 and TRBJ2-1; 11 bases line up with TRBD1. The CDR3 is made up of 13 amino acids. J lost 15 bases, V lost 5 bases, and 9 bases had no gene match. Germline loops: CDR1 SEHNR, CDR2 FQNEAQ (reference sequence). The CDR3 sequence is CASSNPGGTGGFF. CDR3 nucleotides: TGTGCCAGCAGCAACCCTGGCGGGACAGGGGGGTTCTTC.

The CDR3 region is CASSQDLWEKDYGYTF. Here the CDR3 DNA reads TGCGCCAGCAGCCAAGATCTGTGGGAGAAAGACTATGGCTACACCTTC. The chain recombines TRBV4-3 with TRBJ1-2; the D is unclear. The V end lost 0 bases, the J end lost 3 bases, and 14 bases lay between the germline ends. Germline assignment: CDR1 LGHNA and CDR2 YSLEER. The CDR3 has 16 residues.

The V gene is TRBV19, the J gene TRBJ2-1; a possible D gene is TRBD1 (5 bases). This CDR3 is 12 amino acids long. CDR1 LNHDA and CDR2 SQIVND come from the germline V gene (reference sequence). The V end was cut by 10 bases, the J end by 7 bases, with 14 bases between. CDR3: CAILTESNEQFF. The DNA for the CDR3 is TGTGCCATCCTGACAGAGTCAAATGAGCAGTTCTTC.